These T cell receptor beta chains were read from a single sample in a study of T-cell memory formation after mild COVID-19. TCRdb re-derived calls from the 5' RACE reads in MiXCR, one entry per CDR3 protein. The data contain roughly 52,000 distinct CDR3 sequences, over 7.5% of them singletons. Specimen: PBMCs or a T cell subset sorted from them (not recorded which). The origin of the receptors is a man between 18 and 35 years old who had mild COVID-19 (a few samples of this study predate the infection). Cell type and time point are not known. Both conserved end residues are part of each CDR3. D genes are given only for firm matches. Not all rows give a size; the values are once, few, many and, for expanded clones, a class.

CDR3aa: CSARGSLGNQPQHF
CDR3nt: TGCAGTGCTAGGGGGAGTCTAGGCAATCAGCCCCAGCATTTT
d_gene: .
abundance: .
len: 14
v_gene: TRBV20-1
j_gene: TRBJ1-5

CDR3aa: CASSLRGGRNNYEQYF
CDR3nt: TGCGCCAGCAGCTTGAGGGGGGGCCGTAACAACTACGAGCAGTACTTC
d_gene: .
abundance: .
len: 16
v_gene: TRBV5-1
j_gene: TRBJ2-7

CDR3aa: CASSPGQGITDTQYF
CDR3nt: TGTGCCAGCAGCCCGGGACAGGGGATCACAGATACGCAGTATTTT
d_gene: TRBD1
abundance: .
len: 15
v_gene: TRBV5-5
j_gene: TRBJ2-3

CDR3aa: CASSPTGSWLIQPQHF
CDR3nt: TGTGCCAGCTCACCTACGGGATCGTGGCTTATACAGCCCCAGCATTTT
d_gene: .
abundance: .
len: 16
v_gene: TRBV18
j_gene: TRBJ1-5

CDR3aa: CASSETTGELFF
CDR3nt: TGTGCCAGCAGCGAAACCACCGGGGAGCTGTTTTTT
d_gene: .
abundance: .
len: 12
v_gene: TRBV9
j_gene: TRBJ2-2

CDR3aa: CASSLTGGGWTEAFF
CDR3nt: TGTGCCAGCAGCTTAACTGGGGGCGGGTGGACTGAAGCTTTCTTT
d_gene: .
abundance: few
len: 15
v_gene: TRBV7-2
j_gene: TRBJ1-1

CDR3aa: CASSQGLALLETQYF
CDR3nt: TGCGCCAGCAGCCAGGGACTAGCGCTTTTGGAGACCCAGTACTTC
d_gene: TRBD2
abundance: few
len: 15
v_gene: TRBV5-1
j_gene: TRBJ2-5

CDR3aa: CASSLSQAQETQYF
CDR3nt: TGTGCCAGCAGTTTGTCCCAGGCCCAAGAGACCCAGTACTTC
d_gene: .
abundance: .
len: 14
v_gene: TRBV28
j_gene: TRBJ2-5

CDR3aa: CASSYRGTAGSEAFF
CDR3nt: TGTGCCAGCAGTTACCGCGGGACCGCGGGCTCTGAAGCTTTCTTT
d_gene: .
abundance: few
len: 15
v_gene: TRBV6-5
j_gene: TRBJ1-1

CDR3aa: CSARPRLTGVYEQFF
CDR3nt: TGCAGTGCTAGACCCCGCTTGACGGGGGTATATGAGCAGTTCTTC
d_gene: .
abundance: .
len: 15
v_gene: TRBV20-1
j_gene: TRBJ2-1

CDR3aa: CASSQDYTSGFTDTQYF
CDR3nt: TGCGCCAGCAGCCAAGATTACACTAGCGGGTTCACAGATACGCAGTATTTT
d_gene: TRBD2
abundance: many
len: 17
v_gene: TRBV4-1
j_gene: TRBJ2-3

CDR3aa: CASSPTEATYEQYF
CDR3nt: TGTGCCAGCAGCCCGACTGAGGCCACCTACGAGCAGTACTTC
d_gene: .
abundance: few
len: 14
v_gene: TRBV12-3/TRBV12-4
j_gene: TRBJ2-7

CDR3aa: CASNQGQGVTDTQYF
CDR3nt: TGTGCCAGCAATCAGGGGCAAGGGGTCACAGATACGCAGTATTTT
d_gene: .
abundance: few
len: 15
v_gene: TRBV25-1
j_gene: TRBJ2-3

CDR3aa: CSDDRVGGYTF
CDR3nt: TGCAGCGATGACAGGGTTGGAGGCTACACCTTC
d_gene: TRBD1
abundance: .
len: 11
v_gene: TRBV29-1
j_gene: TRBJ1-2

CDR3aa: CASSLAGSNQPQHF
CDR3nt: TGTGCCAGCAGTTTAGCAGGGAGCAATCAGCCCCAGCATTTT
d_gene: .
abundance: .
len: 14
v_gene: TRBV12-3/TRBV12-4
j_gene: TRBJ1-5

CDR3aa: CASGPGGGALETQYF
CDR3nt: TGCGCCAGCGGCCCCGGCGGGGGGGCCTTGGAGACCCAGTACTTC
d_gene: TRBD2
abundance: few
len: 15
v_gene: TRBV4-1
j_gene: TRBJ2-5

CDR3aa: CAIQFIVEWRNQPQHF
CDR3nt: TGTGCCATCCAGTTTATTGTGGAATGGAGAAATCAGCCCCAGCATTTT
d_gene: .
abundance: few
len: 16
v_gene: TRBV27
j_gene: TRBJ1-5

CDR3aa: CATSDLRQGDAQETQYF
CDR3nt: TGTGCCACCAGTGATTTGCGGCAGGGCGATGCACAAGAGACCCAGTACTTC
d_gene: .
abundance: many
len: 17
v_gene: TRBV24-1
j_gene: TRBJ2-5

CDR3aa: CASSFDSQNTGELFF
CDR3nt: TGTGCCAGCAGCTTCGACTCCCAGAACACCGGGGAGCTGTTTTTT
d_gene: .
abundance: few
len: 15
v_gene: TRBV7-2
j_gene: TRBJ2-2

CDR3aa: CASSSGVNTEAFF
CDR3nt: TGTGCCAGCAGCTCGGGAGTGAACACTGAAGCTTTCTTT
d_gene: .
abundance: many
len: 13
v_gene: TRBV7-9
j_gene: TRBJ1-1

CDR3aa: CASSKLQLGGYTF
CDR3nt: TGCGCCAGCAGCAAATTACAACTAGGCGGCTACACCTTC
d_gene: .
abundance: many
len: 13
v_gene: TRBV5-1
j_gene: TRBJ1-2

CDR3aa: CASSLEATDTQYF
CDR3nt: TGCGCCAGCAGCTTGGAGGCGACAGATACGCAGTATTTT
d_gene: .
abundance: .
len: 13
v_gene: TRBV5-1
j_gene: TRBJ2-3

CDR3aa: CSAERPGRMHNEQFF
CDR3nt: TGCAGTGCGGAAAGACCCGGCCGCATGCACAATGAGCAGTTCTTC
d_gene: .
abundance: .
len: 15
v_gene: TRBV20-1
j_gene: TRBJ2-1

CDR3aa: CASSVGGVQPQHF
CDR3nt: TGTGCCAGCAGCGTAGGGGGGGTTCAGCCCCAGCATTTT
d_gene: .
abundance: few
len: 13
v_gene: TRBV9
j_gene: TRBJ1-5

CDR3aa: CSATGVPGYTF
CDR3nt: TGCAGTGCTACAGGGGTTCCTGGCTACACCTTC
d_gene: .
abundance: .
len: 11
v_gene: TRBV20-1
j_gene: TRBJ1-2

CDR3aa: CASSLTGTNSPLHF
CDR3nt: TGTGCCAGCAGTTTAACAGGAACCAATTCACCCCTCCACTTT
d_gene: .
abundance: .
len: 14
v_gene: TRBV12-3/TRBV12-4
j_gene: TRBJ1-6

CDR3aa: CASSPQGLPGAGQFF
CDR3nt: TGTGCCAGCAGCCCGCAAGGACTCCCAGGCGCGGGGCAGTTCTTC
d_gene: .
abundance: few
len: 15
v_gene: TRBV7-9
j_gene: TRBJ2-1

CDR3aa: CASSFYGTGDQPQHF
CDR3nt: TGTGCCAGCAGCTTTTATGGGACAGGTGATCAGCCCCAGCATTTT
d_gene: TRBD1
abundance: many
len: 15
v_gene: TRBV7-2
j_gene: TRBJ1-5

CDR3aa: CASSLAGRTDTQYF
CDR3nt: TGCGCCAGCAGCTTGGCCGGGAGGACAGATACGCAGTATTTT
d_gene: TRBD2
abundance: .
len: 14
v_gene: TRBV5-1
j_gene: TRBJ2-3

CDR3aa: CSASGRNTGELFF
CDR3nt: TGCAGTGCTAGCGGCAGGAACACCGGGGAGCTGTTTTTT
d_gene: .
abundance: few
len: 13
v_gene: TRBV20-1
j_gene: TRBJ2-2

CDR3aa: CSARESGNQPQHF
CDR3nt: TGCAGTGCTAGAGAGTCAGGGAATCAGCCCCAGCATTTT
d_gene: .
abundance: few
len: 13
v_gene: TRBV20-1
j_gene: TRBJ1-5

CDR3aa: CASSGANTQYF
CDR3nt: TGTGCCAGCAGCGGAGCAAATACGCAGTATTTT
d_gene: .
abundance: few
len: 11
v_gene: TRBV5-6
j_gene: TRBJ2-3

CDR3aa: CASRAGDGPTNEKLFF
CDR3nt: TGTGCCAGCAGGGCAGGGGACGGTCCAACTAATGAAAAACTGTTTTTT
d_gene: .
abundance: .
len: 16
v_gene: TRBV7-9
j_gene: TRBJ1-4

CDR3aa: CASSLAPGGIKYTEAFF
CDR3nt: TGCGCCAGCAGCTTGGCCCCCGGGGGCATAAAGTACACTGAAGCTTTCTTT
d_gene: .
abundance: many
len: 17
v_gene: TRBV5-1
j_gene: TRBJ1-1